This T cell receptor (beta chain) was captured by sequencing in a study of regulatory T cells in long-lasting Graves disease. Findings of the study overall: Patients with persistent disease showed a bias toward TRBV28, TRBJ1-2 and TRBJ2-5. Researchers reported studying only peripheral blood, not thyroid tissue.

The time point was: persistent/refractory GD, antithyroid drugs over 5 years with positive TRAb. TCR sequences were obtained from RNA taken from PBMCs. Diagnosis followed American Thyroid Association guidelines for Graves' disease. An endocrinology unit in Xi'an, China, supplied the patients. Both iRepertoire HTBI primers and Arm-PCR of CDR3 regions were used to build the TCR beta libraries. One entry per CDR3 protein results from TCRdb running MiXCR on the multiplex PCR reads. The sample records some 370,000 distinct CDR3 sequences, more than 20% being singletons. This clonotype was found a few times. Its cognate antigen is unknown. The CDR3 has 13 residues. J was trimmed by 6 bases and V by 7 bases; bases with no gene match: 4. CDR1 is SQVTM and CDR2 is ANQGSEA in the germline V gene.

The V call is TRBV29-1, the J call TRBJ2-2; 11 positions match TRBD2. The TCR was taken from a female donor with Graves disease. Sample: peripheral blood mononuclear cells (PBMCs), taken when the disease was refractory, from a patient treated with antithyroid drugs. The CDR3 loop reads CSAIAGGAGELFF. The CDR3 bases are TGCAGCGCGATAGCGGGAGGGGCCGGGGAGCTGTTTTTT.